Detailed here is one T cell receptor (beta chain). This clone's antigen is unknown. Nothing much larger sits one base from this clone, and base qualities are not available. These data belong to a study of shared T cell receptors in the human thymus (dated by TCRdb to about 2021). In the study overall: The study investigated the way shared, self-reactive T-cell receptor alpha chains are produced in the human thymus.

Receptor libraries were prepared by the immunoSEQ multiplex PCR assay. The table was pulled from immuneACCESS by TCRdb, which kept in-frame rearrangements only. Such tables lose some clones; where checked, under half of the loss comes from unresolved V genes, and the rest has no known cause. A total of hundreds of thousands of clones appear in this sample, roughly 90% of them only once. 0.0085% to 0.012% of the sample is held by the ten biggest clonotypes. The V end loses 5 bases and the J end loses 4 bases, and a stretch of 23 bases separates them. The germline V gene gives CDR1 as SNHLY and CDR2 as FYNNEI. The CDR3 runs 17 residues from the cysteine to the phenylalanine. The kept DNA is CDR3 alone, 51 bases in frame from the first base. These data are also associated with another study on human thymus T cells. As the second study states: In Finland, the donors were immunologically healthy infants who were having open corrective cardiac surgery for congenital heart defects. The thymus tissue came from surgical resects taken out during corrective cardiac surgery. Both the thymic and the peripheral blood repertoires appeared to show biased V and J gene segment usage. According to the related research, thymic TCR repertoires were highly overlapping among unrelated individuals. The study characterized TCR alpha and beta repertoires from about 8 infant thymus samples and four related peripheral blood samples. The cohort included about 6 male and a couple of female infants, with donor ages spanning 7 to 244 days. Thymocytes were freed from the tissue by mechanical means and kept at -70 degrees C as pellets of roughly 8.5-31 million cells. Genomic DNA was extracted from frozen cell pellets with a QIAsymphony instrument. Using the immunoSEQ multiplex PCR assay, the TCRB and TCRAD loci were amplified from a standardized quantity of quality-controlled genomic DNA. The V(D)J region was spanned by amplicons of a length sufficient to cover the CDR3 and to identify V and J genes. Amplicon sequencing was performed on an Illumina platform through the commercial immunoSEQ service. Primer bias and sequencing errors were corrected as previously described, and TCRAD and TCRB definitions were based on the IMGT database. immunoSEQ Analyzer 3.0 and VDJTools were used for repertoire analysis, which covered basic statistics, V/J segment usage, diversity estimates, rarefaction and pairwise overlap. Chao1, ChaoE, Efron-Thisted, Shannon and inverse Simpson indices were used to estimate diversity, which was also estimated on datasets down-sampled to the smallest sample. Repertoire overlap was assessed by strict matching of CDR3 nucleotide sequence, V gene and J gene, and clustering was done by Jaccard-based multidimensional scaling. Thymus samples yielded on average approximately 800,000 unique TCRB clonotypes, compared with 75,000 to 85,000 from blood samples.

The sequenced material came from thymocytes. The rearrangement joined TRBV2 to TRBJ2-5, with a weak D call of TRBD1 (5 bases match). The TCR was taken from a boy younger than two with a congenital heart defect. Donor details come from another sample of the same person, matched by shared clones. The CDR3 is CASSPPEGQPKVETQYF. In nucleotides, the sequence is TGTGCCAGCAGTCCCCCCGAAGGACAACCCAAAGTAGAGACCCAGTACTTC. When the CDR3 is completed using the reference TRBV2 and TRBJ2-5 genes on either side, the full variable domain is EPEVTQTPSHQVTQMGQEVILRCVPISNHLYFYWYRQILGQKVEFLVSFYNNEISEKSEIFDDQFSVERPDGSNFTLKIRSTKLEDSAMYFCASSPPEGQPKVETQYFGPGTRLLVL.